A single T cell receptor beta chain is shown here with its context. What it binds is unknown. In the same sample, other DNA sequences code for this CDR3. The record originates from a study of beta chain features in type 1 diabetes. As for the study in general: Age, gender, cell numbers and subset yield matched between patients and controls.

Study-level results: At VDJ recombination sites, type 1 diabetes patients had fewer insertions and more deleted nucleotides. Patients and controls would be equally affected if PCR favored shorter templates.

Trimming shortened V by 0 bases and J by 4 bases, and 6 bases separated the two germline ends. This CDR3 has 13 residues. CDR1 is LGHNA, CDR2 YSLEER, per germline. All of the isolated RNA was reverse transcribed, so expressed TCRB transcripts were sequenced. Sequencing was performed with immunoSEQ multiplex PCR; in TCRdb, only in-frame clones are kept and a portion is missing. The profile covers under 450,000 clones, with approximately 14% appearing a single time and about 0.04% taken by the ten largest. V and J are TRBV4-3 and TRBJ1-1, with D hard to call. The sample comprised naive CD4+ T cells from blood. The TCR sequence derives from a man in his thirties or forties in good health. The CDR3 spells CASSQDRGTEAFF. In DNA, the CDR3 is TGCGCCAGCAGCCAAGATCGCGGCACTGAAGCTTTCTTT.